This T cell receptor (beta chain) was identified during a study of T cell responses to AZD1222 COVID-19 vaccine. Analysis merged second doses at about 4 or about 12 weeks. A note on this clone: Its cognate antigen is unknown.

Data came from immunoSEQ multiplex PCR; TCRdb stores just in-frame clones and leaves some out. Among 250,000 to 300,000 clones listed, around 93% were seen once. There are 12 residues in the CDR3. The germline V and J ends were trimmed by 5 bases and 7 bases, with 9 bases remaining between them. Germline assignment: CDR1 SGHAT and CDR2 FQNNGV. The study's findings and limits: Baseline serology detected seropositivity in only a handful of AZD1222 recipients. Spike-specific TCRs gained breadth and depth after people received two AZD1222 doses. There were vaccine-associated CD4 TCRs across spike, dominant at 160-218 and 743-854.

This clonotype originated in an adult who received the AZD1222 COVID-19 vaccine. The chain recombines TRBV11-2 with TRBJ1-5; possible D gene TRBD1, 5 bases. Sequenced material: peripheral blood, taken 28 days after the second AZD1222 dose. CDR3 residues: CASSPGTQPQHF. The CDR3 nucleotides read TGTGCCAGCAGCCCAGGGACCCAGCCCCAGCATTTT.